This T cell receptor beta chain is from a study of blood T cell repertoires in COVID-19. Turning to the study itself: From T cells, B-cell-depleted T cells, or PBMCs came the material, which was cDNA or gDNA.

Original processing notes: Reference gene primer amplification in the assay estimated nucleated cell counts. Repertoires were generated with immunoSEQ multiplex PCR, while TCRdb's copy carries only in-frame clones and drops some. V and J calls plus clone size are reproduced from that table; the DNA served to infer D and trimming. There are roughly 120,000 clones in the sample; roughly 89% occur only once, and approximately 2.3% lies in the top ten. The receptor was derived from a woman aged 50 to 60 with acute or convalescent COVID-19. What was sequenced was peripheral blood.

CDR3 protein: CASRSGITPDTQYF. The CDR3 DNA reads TGTGCCAGTAGATCCGGGATCACCCCAGATACGCAGTATTTT. The genes are TRBV19 and TRBJ2-3, with D perhaps TRBD2 (5 bases). Germline values: CDR1 LNHDA, CDR2 SQIVND (reference sequence). There are 14 residues in the CDR3. V shed 6 bases and J shed 4 bases, with 14 bases lying between them.